A selection of T cell receptor beta chains follows, all from one sample in a study of CXCR3-negative and CXCR3-positive naive CD8 T cells. TCRdb derives one entry per CDR3 protein from the 5' RACE reads, leaving out DNA. The repertoire table contains 70,000 to 95,000 distinct CDR3 sequences. The sample was naive CXCR3- CD8+ T cells from blood. The origin of the receptors is a human donor in good health. Some clones in this sample may be carry-over from other donors' samples. CDR3s include the opening cysteine and the closing phenylalanine or tryptophan.

TRBJ2-2 TRBV7-2 CASSLSWTEDTGELFF
TRBJ2-7 TRBV5-4 CASSFGTPEQYF
TRBJ2-1 TRBV13 CASSTQPLAGANNEQFF
TRBJ2-3 TRBV28 CASKVLRDRGDTQYF
TRBJ1-2 TRBV20-1 CSATPTGTGSYGYTF
TRBJ2-7 TRBV19 CASRWAGKRTYEQYF
TRBJ2-7 TRBV28 CASSFSLATYEQYF
TRBJ2-5 TRBV12-3/TRBV12-4 CASSNRGRETQYF
TRBJ1-1 TRBV7-9 CASSPRDSENTEAFF
TRBJ2-2 TRBV29-1 CSVRGSTGELFF
TRBJ2-3 TRBV7-2 CASSLLEGQRFTDTQYF
TRBJ2-1 TRBV7-9 CASSKDPRRTAYNEQSF
TRBJ2-1 TRBV7-7 CASSEDYTPFNEQFF
TRBJ2-1 TRBV7-9 CASSLSAGGTSNEQFF
TRBJ2-1 TRBV7-9 CASSIPWTANIEQFF
TRBJ2-7 TRBV28 CASSLRCRARFCEQYF
TRBJ2-1 TRBV12-3/TRBV12-4 CASNRPGQLSYNEQFF
TRBJ2-2 TRBV3-1 CASRPTPGLAGGLNTGELFF
TRBJ2-5 TRBV21-1 CAIQDRPQETQYF
TRBJ2-2 TRBV4-3 CASSQDLLGQVDTGELFF
TRBJ2-7 TRBV7-9 CASSHFMLRGSYEQYF
TRBJ2-7 TRBV2 CASSDRGYEQYF
TRBJ2-7 TRBV10-3 CAISLSGSSYEQYF
TRBJ1-1 TRBV6-4 CASSDGENTEAFF
TRBJ2-7 TRBV6-1 CASSEITGSYEQYF
TRBJ2-3 TRBV4-2 CASSQSDSWGLPGTQYF
TRBJ1-1 TRBV7-9 CASSFSGQGRTEAFF
TRBJ2-3 TRBV4-1 CASSQVRGGAKDTQYF
TRBJ1-2 TRBV29-1 CSASGQGALGYTF
TRBJ2-7 TRBV12-3/TRBV12-4 CASRGFGTYEQYF
TRBJ1-1 TRBV7-9 CASSLAGYGDTEAFF
TRBJ2-5 TRBV6-2/TRBV6-3 CASSRTSGKYQETQYF
TRBJ1-1 TRBV5-6 CASSRGTAEAFF
TRBJ2-7 TRBV27 CASSLYPELLAGGPYEQYF
TRBJ2-1 TRBV14 CASSRGTSGSSSTYNEQFF
TRBJ2-5 TRBV4-3 CASSQDLDYQETQYF
TRBJ2-7 TRBV5-1 CASSRRQGDDEQYF
TRBJ2-7 TRBV7-9 CASSLGDYEQHF
TRBJ2-1 TRBV28 CASSLSWTEQFF
TRBJ1-5 TRBV6-5 CASRPMGDQPQHF
TRBJ2-2 TRBV4-1 CASSQRQGANTGELFF
TRBJ2-3 TRBV12-3/TRBV12-4 CASTSPWSTDTQYF
TRBJ2-7 TRBV20-1 CSANRDYLSYEQYF
TRBJ2-7 TRBV28 CASSLDLGQGTYEQYF
TRBJ1-1 TRBV3-1 CASSQDRLGQEAFF
TRBJ1-2 TRBV29-1 CSGDSDAYGYTF
TRBJ2-1 TRBV29-1 CSVEGMRGVFHNEQFF
TRBJ1-2 TRBV11-3 CASSSRSRGGRRPFDGYTF